The TCR beta chain described here comes from a study of PD-1 blockade in classical Hodgkin lymphoma. A word on this clone: The target antigen is unknown.

Study observations and caveats: Complete responders had baseline diversity similar to newly diagnosed patients. In CD4+ cells, TCR diversity went up significantly by C4D1, but in CD8+ cells it did not.

Time point reported: cycle 4 day 1 (C4D1), after more than 5 weeks of nivolumab. All the patients suffered relapse after autologous stem cell transplantation, and brentuximab vedotin exposure differed. By magnetic negative selection, CD4+ T cells were purified from thawed PBMCs. Here immunoSEQ multiplex PCR was the method, and the copy in TCRdb shows in-frame clones only, minus some. The sample lists under 30,000 clones, 86% seen once, with approximately 0.45% in the top ten. The CDR3 consists of 15 residues. Trimming cost V 0 bases and J 4 bases; bases outside gene matches: 5. Germline assignment: CDR1 SGDLS and CDR2 YYNGEE.

Here the sequenced sample was CD4+ T cells from blood, taken before the fourth cycle of nivolumab. The chain employs TRBV9 and TRBJ2-3, with 7 bases identical to TRBD2. This clonotype was obtained from a human donor with classical Hodgkin lymphoma. CDR3 region: CASSVAFTSADTQYF. The CDR3 nucleotides are TGTGCCAGCAGCGTAGCTTTTACTAGCGCAGATACGCAGTATTTT.